The next 7 T cell receptor beta chains were all read from a single sample in a study of cytomegalovirus exposure and HLA in healthy donors. Profiled with immunoSEQ multiplex PCR; TCRdb holds only in-frame clones, not every one. Of some 100,000 clones in the sample, around nine tenths were seen once. Sequencing was done on a sample of PBMCs. The receptors derive from a woman between 18 and 29 years old in good health and CMV-seronegative.

The V gene is TRBV27, the J gene TRBJ2-5; weak D call: TRBD2 (6 bases). Germline assignment: CDR1 MNHEY and CDR2 SMNVEV (reference sequence). Trimming left V 3 bases short and J 1 base short, with 9 bases between. The CDR3 spans 14 residues. CDR3 bases: TGTGCCAGCAGTTTCGTCGGGGGCCAAGAGACCCAGTACTTC. Protein product: CASSFVGGQETQYF.

The V gene is TRBV5-4, the J gene TRBJ2-2; D gene ambiguous. Germline CDR1 is SGHNT and CDR2 is YYREEE (reference sequence). V was pared by 1 base and J by 4 bases, with 5 bases between. CDR3 length: 13 residues. Here the CDR3 reads CASSLFITGELFF. CDR3 in DNA: TGTGCCAGCAGCTTGTTTATCACCGGGGAGCTGTTTTTT.

J is TRBJ2-7 and V is TRBV9; 7 bases fit TRBD1. Germline loops: CDR1 SGDLS, CDR2 YYNGEE. Trimming removed 4 bases from V and 6 bases from J; junction bases left unmatched: 7. The CDR3 length is 13 residues. CDR3 in DNA: TGTGCCAGCAGCCACCGGACAGGATCCGAGCAGTACTTC. Protein sequence: CASSHRTGSEQYF.

The V gene is TRBV4-3, the J gene TRBJ1-2; D unresolved. Looked up from germline, CDR1 is LGHNA and CDR2 is YSLEER. Trimming took off 1 base at V and 4 bases at J, with 16 bases between the two ends. The CDR3 is 16 amino acids. The CDR3 is CASSQGSSFSGYGYTF. DNA for the CDR3: TGCGCCAGCAGCCAAGGGTCAAGTTTTAGTGGCTATGGCTACACCTTC.

Only one count was recorded for this clone. The V and J genes are TRBV28 and TRBJ2-7, with TRBD2 matching 9 bases. This CDR3 has 14 residues. CDR1 and CDR2 (germline): MDHEN, SYDVKM. J lost 2 bases, V lost 2 bases, and 1 base had no gene match. The CDR3 sequence is CASSLAGGAYEQYF. As DNA, the CDR3 is TGTGCCAGCAGTTTAGCGGGGGGGGCCTACGAGCAGTACTTC.

CDR3 bases: TGTGCCACAGGGGCTAGCGGGAGTACCGGGGAGCTGTTTTTT. It codes for CATGASGSTGELFF. The chain couples TRBV28 to TRBJ2-2; 10 bases map to TRBD2. V shed 10 bases and J 5 bases; nucleotides not matched to a gene: 7. The CDR3 covers 14 residues. Looked up from germline, CDR1 is MDHEN and CDR2 is SYDVKM.

The chain links TRBV7-3 to TRBJ2-1; 7 nucleotides match TRBD1. The germline V gene encodes CDR1 SGHTA and CDR2 FQGTGA. The CDR3 is made up of 12 amino acids. The V gene end was trimmed by 4 bases and the J gene end by 15 bases; junction bases not matched to a gene: 9. The CDR3 reads CASSYVRGPRFF. CDR3 bases: TGTGCCAGCAGCTACGTTAGGGGGCCGCGGTTCTTC.